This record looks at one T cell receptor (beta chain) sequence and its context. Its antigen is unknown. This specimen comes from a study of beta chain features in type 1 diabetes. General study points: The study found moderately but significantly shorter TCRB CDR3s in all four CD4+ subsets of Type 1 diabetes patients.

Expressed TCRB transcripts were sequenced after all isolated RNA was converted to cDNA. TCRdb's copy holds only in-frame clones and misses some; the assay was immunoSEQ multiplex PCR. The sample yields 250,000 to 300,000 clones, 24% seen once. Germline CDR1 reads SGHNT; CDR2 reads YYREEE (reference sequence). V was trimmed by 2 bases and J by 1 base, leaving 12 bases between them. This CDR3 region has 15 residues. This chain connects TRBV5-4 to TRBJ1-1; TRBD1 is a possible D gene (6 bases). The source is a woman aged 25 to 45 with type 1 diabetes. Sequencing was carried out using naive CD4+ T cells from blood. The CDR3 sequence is CASSLAGAGNTEAFF. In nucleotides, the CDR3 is TGTGCCAGCAGCTTAGCAGGGGCCGGGAACACTGAAGCTTTCTTT.